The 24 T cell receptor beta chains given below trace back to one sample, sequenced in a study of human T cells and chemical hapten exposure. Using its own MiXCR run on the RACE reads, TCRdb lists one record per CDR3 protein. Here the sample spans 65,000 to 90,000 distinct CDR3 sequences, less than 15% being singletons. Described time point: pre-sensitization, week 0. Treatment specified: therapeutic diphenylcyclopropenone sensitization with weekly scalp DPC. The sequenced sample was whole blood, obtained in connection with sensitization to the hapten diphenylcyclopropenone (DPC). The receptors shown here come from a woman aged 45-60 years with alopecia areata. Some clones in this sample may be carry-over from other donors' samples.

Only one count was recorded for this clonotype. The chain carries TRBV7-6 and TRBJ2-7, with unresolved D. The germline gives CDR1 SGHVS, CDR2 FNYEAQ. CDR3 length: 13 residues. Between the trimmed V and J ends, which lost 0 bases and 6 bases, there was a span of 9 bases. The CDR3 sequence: CASSLARSGEQYF. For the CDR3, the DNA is TGTGCCAGCAGCTTAGCGCGAAGTGGCGAGCAGTACTTC. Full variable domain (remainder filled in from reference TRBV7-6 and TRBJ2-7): GAGVSQSPRYKVTKRGQDVALRCDPISGHVSLYWYRQALGQGPEFLTYFNYEAQQDKSGLPNDRFSAERPEGSISTLTIQRTEQRDSAMYRCASSLARSGEQYFGPGTRLTVT.

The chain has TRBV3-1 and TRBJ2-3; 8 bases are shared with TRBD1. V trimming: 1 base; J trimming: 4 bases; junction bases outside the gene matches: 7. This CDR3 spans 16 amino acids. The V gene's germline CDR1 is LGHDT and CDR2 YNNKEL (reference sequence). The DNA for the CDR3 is TGTGCCAGCAGCCAAGGTCGGGACAGGTGGGCAGATACGCAGTATTTT. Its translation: CASSQGRDRWADTQYF.

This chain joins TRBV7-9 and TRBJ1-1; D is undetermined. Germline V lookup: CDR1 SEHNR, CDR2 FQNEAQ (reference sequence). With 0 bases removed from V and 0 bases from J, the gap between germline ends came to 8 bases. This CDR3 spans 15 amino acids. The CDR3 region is CASSLAYVLNTEAFF. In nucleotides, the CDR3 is TGTGCCAGCAGCTTAGCGTACGTTTTGAACACTGAAGCTTTCTTT. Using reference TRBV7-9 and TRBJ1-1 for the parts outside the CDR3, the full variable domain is DTGVSQNPRHKITKRGQNVTFRCDPISEHNRLYWYRQTLGQGPEFLTYFQNEAQLEKSRLLSDRFSAERPKGSFSTLEIQRTEQGDSAMYLCASSLAYVLNTEAFFGQGTRLTVV.

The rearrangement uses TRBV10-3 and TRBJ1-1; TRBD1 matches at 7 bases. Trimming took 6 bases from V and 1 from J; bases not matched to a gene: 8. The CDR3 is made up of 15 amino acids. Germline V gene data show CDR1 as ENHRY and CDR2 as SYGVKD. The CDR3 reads CAIRDAGTANTEAFF. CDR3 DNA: TGTGCCATCAGAGACGCCGGGACAGCGAACACTGAAGCTTTCTTT.

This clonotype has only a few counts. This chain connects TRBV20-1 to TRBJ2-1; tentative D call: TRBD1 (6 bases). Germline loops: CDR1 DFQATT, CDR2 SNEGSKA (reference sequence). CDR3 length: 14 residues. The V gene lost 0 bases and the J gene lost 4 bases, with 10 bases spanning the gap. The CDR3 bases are TGCAGTGCTAGAGATTCCGGGACATACAATGAGCAGTTCTTC. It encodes CSARDSGTYNEQFF.

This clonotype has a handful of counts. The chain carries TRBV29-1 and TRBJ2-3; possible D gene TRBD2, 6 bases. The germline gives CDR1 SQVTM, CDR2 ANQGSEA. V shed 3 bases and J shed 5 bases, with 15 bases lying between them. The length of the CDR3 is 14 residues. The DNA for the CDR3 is TGCAGCGTTGATGGGGCGGGAAACGGAGATACGCAGTATTTT. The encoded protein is CSVDGAGNGDTQYF.

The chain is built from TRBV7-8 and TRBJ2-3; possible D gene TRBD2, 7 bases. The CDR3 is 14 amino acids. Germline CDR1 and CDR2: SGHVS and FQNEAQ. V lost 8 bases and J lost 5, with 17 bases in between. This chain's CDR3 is CASGSGRGKDTQYF. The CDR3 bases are TGTGCCAGCGGGAGTGGGAGGGGGAAAGATACGCAGTATTTT.

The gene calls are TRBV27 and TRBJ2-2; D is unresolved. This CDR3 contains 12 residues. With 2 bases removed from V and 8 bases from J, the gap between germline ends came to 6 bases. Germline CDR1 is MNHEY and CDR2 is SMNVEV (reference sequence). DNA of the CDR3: TGTGCCAGCAGTTTAAGGAGAGGGGAGCTGTTTTTT. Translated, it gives CASSLRRGELFF.

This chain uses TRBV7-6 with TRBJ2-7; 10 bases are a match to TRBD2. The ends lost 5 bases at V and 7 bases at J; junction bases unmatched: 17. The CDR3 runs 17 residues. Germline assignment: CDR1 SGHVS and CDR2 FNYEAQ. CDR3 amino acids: CASSRGGTFLAGGEQYF. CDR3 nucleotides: TGTGCCAGCAGCCGAGGCGGGACGTTTTTAGCGGGGGGAGAGCAGTACTTC. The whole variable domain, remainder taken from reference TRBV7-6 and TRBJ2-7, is GAGVSQSPRYKVTKRGQDVALRCDPISGHVSLYWYRQALGQGPEFLTYFNYEAQQDKSGLPNDRFSAERPEGSISTLTIQRTEQRDSAMYRCASSRGGTFLAGGEQYFGPGTRLTVT.

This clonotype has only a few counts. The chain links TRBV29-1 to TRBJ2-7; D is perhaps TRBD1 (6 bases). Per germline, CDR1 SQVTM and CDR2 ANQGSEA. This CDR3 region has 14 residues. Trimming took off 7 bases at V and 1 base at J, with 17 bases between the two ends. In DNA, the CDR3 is TGCAGCGCTGGGCGGCAGGGGATGTCCTACGAGCAGTACTTC. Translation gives CSAGRQGMSYEQYF.

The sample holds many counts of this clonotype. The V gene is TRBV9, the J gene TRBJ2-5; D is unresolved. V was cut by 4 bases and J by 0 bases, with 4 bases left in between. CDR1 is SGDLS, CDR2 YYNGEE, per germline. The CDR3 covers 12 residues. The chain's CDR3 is CASSSYQETQYF. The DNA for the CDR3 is TGTGCCAGCAGCTCTTACCAAGAGACCCAGTACTTC.

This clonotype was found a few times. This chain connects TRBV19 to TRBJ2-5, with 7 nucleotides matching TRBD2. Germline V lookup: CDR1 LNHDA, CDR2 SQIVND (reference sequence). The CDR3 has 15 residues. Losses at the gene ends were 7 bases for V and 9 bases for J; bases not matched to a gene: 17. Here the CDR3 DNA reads TGTGCCAGTAAAGCGGGGACGCGTCAGCCCTCCCCCCAGTACTTC. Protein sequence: CASKAGTRQPSPQYF.

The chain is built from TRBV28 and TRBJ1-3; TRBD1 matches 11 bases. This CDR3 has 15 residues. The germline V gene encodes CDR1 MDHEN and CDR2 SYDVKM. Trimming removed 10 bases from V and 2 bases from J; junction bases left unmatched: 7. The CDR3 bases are TGTGCCACCAAGGGACAGGGGGGCACTGGAAACACCATATATTTT. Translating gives CATKGQGGTGNTIYF.

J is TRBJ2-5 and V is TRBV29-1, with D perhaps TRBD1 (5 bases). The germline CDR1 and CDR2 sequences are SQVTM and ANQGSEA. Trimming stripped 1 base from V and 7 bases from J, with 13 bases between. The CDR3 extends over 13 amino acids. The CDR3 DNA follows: TGCAGCGTTGAAGGGGGCGATCCGGGGACCCAGTACTTC. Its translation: CSVEGGDPGTQYF.

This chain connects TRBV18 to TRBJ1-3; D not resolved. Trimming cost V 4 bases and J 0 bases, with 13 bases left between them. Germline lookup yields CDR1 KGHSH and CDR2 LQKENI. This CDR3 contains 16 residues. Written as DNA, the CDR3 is TGTGCCAGCTCACTAGAACTCCGGAGCTCTGGAAACACCATATATTTT. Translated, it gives CASSLELRSSGNTIYF. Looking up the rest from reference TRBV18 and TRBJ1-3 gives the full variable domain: NAGVMQNPRHLVRRRGQEARLRCSPMKGHSHVYWYRQLPEEGLKFMVYLQKENIIDESGMPKERFSAEFPKEGPSILRIQQVVRGDSAAYFCASSLELRSSGNTIYFGEGSWLTVV.

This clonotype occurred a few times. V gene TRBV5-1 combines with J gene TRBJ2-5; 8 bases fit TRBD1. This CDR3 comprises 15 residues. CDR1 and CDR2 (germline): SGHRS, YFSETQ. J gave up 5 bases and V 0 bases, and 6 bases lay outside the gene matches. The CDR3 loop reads CASSLAPGGAETQYF. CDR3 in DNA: TGCGCCAGCAGCTTGGCCCCAGGGGGCGCGGAGACCCAGTACTTC.

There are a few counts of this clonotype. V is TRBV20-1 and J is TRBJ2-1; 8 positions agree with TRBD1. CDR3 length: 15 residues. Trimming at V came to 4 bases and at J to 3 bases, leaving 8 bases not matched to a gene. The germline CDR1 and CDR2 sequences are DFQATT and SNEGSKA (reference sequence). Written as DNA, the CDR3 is TGCAGTGCTAATCCGGGACAGGCCAACTACAATGAGCAGTTCTTC. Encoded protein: CSANPGQANYNEQFF.

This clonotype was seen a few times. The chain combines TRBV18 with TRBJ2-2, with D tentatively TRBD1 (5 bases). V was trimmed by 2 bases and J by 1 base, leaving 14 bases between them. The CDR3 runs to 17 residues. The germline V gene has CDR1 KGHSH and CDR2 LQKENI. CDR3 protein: CASSPSKGYGNTGELFF. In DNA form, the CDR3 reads TGTGCCAGCTCACCATCCAAGGGGTACGGGAACACCGGGGAGCTGTTTTTT.

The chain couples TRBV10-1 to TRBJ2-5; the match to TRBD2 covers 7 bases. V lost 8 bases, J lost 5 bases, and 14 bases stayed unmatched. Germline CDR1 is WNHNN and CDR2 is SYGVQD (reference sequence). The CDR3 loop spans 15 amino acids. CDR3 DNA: TGCGCCAGCCTCGTGGAGCGGGAAGGGATGGAGACCCAGTACTTC. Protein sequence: CASLVEREGMETQYF.

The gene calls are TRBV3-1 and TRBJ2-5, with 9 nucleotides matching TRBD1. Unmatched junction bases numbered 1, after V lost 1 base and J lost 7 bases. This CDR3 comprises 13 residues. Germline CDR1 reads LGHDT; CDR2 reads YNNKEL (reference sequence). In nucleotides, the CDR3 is TGTGCCAGCAGCCAAGGGACAGGGGTGACCCAGTACTTC. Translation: CASSQGTGVTQYF.

The CDR3 loop reads CASSLGGTRNEKLFF. The DNA of the CDR3 is TGTGCCAGCAGCTTAGGTGGGACAAGGAATGAAAAACTGTTTTTT. This sequence joins TRBV7-2 and TRBJ1-4; perhaps TRBD1 as D (6 bases). Germline loops: CDR1 SGHTA, CDR2 FQGNSA. The CDR3 runs 15 residues. Trimming left V 1 base short and J 5 bases short, with 11 bases between.

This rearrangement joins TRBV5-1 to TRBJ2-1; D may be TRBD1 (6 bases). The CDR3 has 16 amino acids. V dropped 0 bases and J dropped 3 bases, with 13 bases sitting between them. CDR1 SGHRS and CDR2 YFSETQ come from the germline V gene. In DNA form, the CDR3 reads TGCGCCAGCAGCTTGGTGGGGGCAGGAAACTACAATGAGCAGTTCTTC. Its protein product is CASSLVGAGNYNEQFF.

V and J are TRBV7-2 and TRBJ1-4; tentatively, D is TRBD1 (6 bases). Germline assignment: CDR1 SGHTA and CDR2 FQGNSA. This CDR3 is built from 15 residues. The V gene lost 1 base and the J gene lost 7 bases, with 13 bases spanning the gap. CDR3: CASSLEQGFGEKLFF. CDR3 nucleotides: TGTGCCAGCAGCTTAGAACAGGGATTTGGTGAAAAACTGTTTTTT.

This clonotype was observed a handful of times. This chain's CDR3 is CASSLLGTYNSPLHF. The CDR3 DNA follows: TGTGCCAGCAGCTTATTAGGGACCTATAATTCACCCCTCCACTTT. This chain links TRBV5-4 with TRBJ1-6, with unresolved D. The CDR3 runs to 15 residues. The V end was cut by 2 bases, the J end by 2 bases, with 8 bases between. Germline CDR1 is SGHNT and CDR2 is YYREEE (reference sequence). Full variable domain (remainder filled in from reference TRBV5-4 and TRBJ1-6): ETGVTQSPTHLIKTRGQQVTLRCSSQSGHNTVSWYQQALGQGPQFIFQYYREEENGRGNFPPRFSGLQFPNYSSELNVNALELDDSALYLCASSLLGTYNSPLHFGNGTRLTVT.